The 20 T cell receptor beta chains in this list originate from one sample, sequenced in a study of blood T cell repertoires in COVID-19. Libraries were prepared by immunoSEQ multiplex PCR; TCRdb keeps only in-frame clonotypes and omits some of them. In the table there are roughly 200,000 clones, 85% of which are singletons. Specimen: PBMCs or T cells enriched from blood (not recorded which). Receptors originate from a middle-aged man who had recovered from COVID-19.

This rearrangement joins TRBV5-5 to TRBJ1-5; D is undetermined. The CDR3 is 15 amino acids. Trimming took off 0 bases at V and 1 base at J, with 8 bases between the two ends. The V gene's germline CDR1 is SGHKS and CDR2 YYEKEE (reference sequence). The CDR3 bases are TGTGCCAGCAGCTTGGTTCCGGAGAGCAATCAGCCCCAGCATTTT. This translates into CASSLVPESNQPQHF. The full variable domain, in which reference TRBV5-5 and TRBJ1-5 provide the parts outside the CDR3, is DAGVTQSPTHLIKTRGQQVTLRCSPISGHKSVSWYQQVLGQGPQFIFQYYEKEERGRGNFPDRFSARQFPNYSSELNVNALLLGDSALYLCASSLVPESNQPQHFGDGTRLSIL.

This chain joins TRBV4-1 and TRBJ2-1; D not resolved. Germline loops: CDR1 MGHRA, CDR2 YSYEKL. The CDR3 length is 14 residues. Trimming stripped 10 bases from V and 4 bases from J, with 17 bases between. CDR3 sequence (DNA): TGCGCCACCGCCCTTGAGGCATTATACAATGAGCAGTTCTTC. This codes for CATALEALYNEQFF.

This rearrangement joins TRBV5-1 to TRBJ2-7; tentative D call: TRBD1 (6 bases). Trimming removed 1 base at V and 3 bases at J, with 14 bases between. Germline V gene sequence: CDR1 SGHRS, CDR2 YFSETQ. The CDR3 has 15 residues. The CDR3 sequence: CASSLSTGTFYEQYF. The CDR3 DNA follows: TGCGCCAGCAGCTTGTCTACAGGGACATTCTACGAGCAGTACTTC.

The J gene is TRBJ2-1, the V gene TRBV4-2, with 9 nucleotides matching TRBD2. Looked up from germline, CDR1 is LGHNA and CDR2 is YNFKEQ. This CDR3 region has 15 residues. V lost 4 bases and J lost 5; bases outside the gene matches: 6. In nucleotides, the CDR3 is TGTGCCAGCAGCCCCCGACTAGCGGCCAACAATGAGCAGTTCTTC. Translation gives CASSPRLAANNEQFF.

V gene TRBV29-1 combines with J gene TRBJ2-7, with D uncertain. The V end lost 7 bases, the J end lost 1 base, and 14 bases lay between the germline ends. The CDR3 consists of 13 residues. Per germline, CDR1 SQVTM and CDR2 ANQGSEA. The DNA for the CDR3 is TGCAGCGGTATACAGCTTCCATCCTACGAGCAGTACTTC. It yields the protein CSGIQLPSYEQYF.

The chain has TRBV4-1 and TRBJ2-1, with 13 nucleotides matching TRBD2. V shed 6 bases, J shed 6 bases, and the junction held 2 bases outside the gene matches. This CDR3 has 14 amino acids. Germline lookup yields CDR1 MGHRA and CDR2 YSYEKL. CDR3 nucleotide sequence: TGCGCCAGCAGACGGACTAGCGGGAGCAATGAGCAGTTCTTC. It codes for CASRRTSGSNEQFF.

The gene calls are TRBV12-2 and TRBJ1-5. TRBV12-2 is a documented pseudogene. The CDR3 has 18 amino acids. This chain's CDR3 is CASRSPLGGDWGNQPQHF. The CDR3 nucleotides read TGTGCAAGTCGCTCTCCCCTAGGAGGGGATTGGGGCAATCAGCCCCAGCATTTT.

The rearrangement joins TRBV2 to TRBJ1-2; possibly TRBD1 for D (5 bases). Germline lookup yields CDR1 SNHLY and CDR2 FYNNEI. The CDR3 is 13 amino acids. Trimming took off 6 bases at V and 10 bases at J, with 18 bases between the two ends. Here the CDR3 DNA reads TGTGCCAGCAGACCCCAGGGTCTCCTTCCCTACACCTTC. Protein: CASRPQGLLPYTF.

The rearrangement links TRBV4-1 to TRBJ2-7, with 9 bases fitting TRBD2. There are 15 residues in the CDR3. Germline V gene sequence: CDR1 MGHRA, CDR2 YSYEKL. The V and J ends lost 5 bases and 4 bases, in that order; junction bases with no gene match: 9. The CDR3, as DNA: TGCGCCAGCAGCGCAGCGCAGCTAGCGGGATACGAGCAGTACTTC. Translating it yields CASSAAQLAGYEQYF.

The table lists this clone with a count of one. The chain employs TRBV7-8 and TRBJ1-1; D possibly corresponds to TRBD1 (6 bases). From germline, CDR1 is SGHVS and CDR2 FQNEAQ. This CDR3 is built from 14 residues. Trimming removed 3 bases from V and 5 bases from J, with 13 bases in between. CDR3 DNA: TGTGCCAGCAGCTTGTCCAGGGGAAGGACTGAAGCTTTCTTT. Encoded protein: CASSLSRGRTEAFF. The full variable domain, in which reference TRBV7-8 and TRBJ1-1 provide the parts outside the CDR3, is GAGVSQSPRYKVAKRGQDVALRCDPISGHVSLFWYQQALGQGPEFLTYFQNEAQLDKSGLPSDRFFAERPEGSVSTLKIQRTQQEDSAVYLCASSLSRGRTEAFFGQGTRLTVV.

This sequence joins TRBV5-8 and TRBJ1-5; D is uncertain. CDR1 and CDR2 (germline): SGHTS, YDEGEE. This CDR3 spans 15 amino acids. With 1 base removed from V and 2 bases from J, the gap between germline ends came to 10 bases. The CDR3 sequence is CASSLTRIGNQPQHF. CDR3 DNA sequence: TGTGCCAGCAGCTTGACCAGGATCGGCAATCAGCCCCAGCATTTT.

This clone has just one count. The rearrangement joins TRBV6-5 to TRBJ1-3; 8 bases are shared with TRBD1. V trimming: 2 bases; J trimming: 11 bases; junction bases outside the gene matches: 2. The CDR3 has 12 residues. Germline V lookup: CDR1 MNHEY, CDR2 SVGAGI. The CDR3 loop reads CASSYGQGAIYF. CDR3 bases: TGTGCCAGCAGTTACGGACAGGGAGCCATATATTTT.

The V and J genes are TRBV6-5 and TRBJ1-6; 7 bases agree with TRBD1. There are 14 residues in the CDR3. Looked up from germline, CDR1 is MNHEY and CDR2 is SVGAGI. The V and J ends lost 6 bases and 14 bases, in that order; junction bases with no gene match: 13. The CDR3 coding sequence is TGTGCCAGCAGGTCAGGGGGACAAGAGGGGACCCTCCACTTT. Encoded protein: CASRSGGQEGTLHF.

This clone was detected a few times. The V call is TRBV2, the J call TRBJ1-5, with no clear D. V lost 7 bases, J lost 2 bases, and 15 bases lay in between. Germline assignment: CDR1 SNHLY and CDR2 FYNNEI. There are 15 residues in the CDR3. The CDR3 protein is CASTQSTSGNQPQHF. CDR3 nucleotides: TGTGCCAGCACCCAATCAACTTCGGGCAATCAGCCCCAGCATTTT.

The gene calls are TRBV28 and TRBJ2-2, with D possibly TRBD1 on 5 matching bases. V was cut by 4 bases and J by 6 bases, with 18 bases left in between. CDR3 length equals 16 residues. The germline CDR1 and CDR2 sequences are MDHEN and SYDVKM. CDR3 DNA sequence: TGTGCCAGCAGTTCCCGCAGGGTGGATCGAGCCGGGGAGCTGTTTTTT. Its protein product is CASSSRRVDRAGELFF.

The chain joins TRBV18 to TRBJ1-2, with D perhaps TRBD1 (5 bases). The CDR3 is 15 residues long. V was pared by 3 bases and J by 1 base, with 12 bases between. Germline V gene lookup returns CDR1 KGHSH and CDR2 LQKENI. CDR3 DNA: TGTGCCAGCTCACCGCTGGACACAATTAACTATGGCTACACCTTC. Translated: CASSPLDTINYGYTF.

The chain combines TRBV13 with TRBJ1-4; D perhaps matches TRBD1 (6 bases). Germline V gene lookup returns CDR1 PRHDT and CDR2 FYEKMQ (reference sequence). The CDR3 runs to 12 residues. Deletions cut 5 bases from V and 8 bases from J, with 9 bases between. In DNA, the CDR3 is TGTGCCAGCAGCCGACAGGCCGAAAAACTGTTTTTT. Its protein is CASSRQAEKLFF.

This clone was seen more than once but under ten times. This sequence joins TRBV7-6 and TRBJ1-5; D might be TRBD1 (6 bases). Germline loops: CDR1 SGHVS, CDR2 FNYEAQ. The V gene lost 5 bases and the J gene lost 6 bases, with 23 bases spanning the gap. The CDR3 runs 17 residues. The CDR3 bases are TGTGCCAGCAGCCTTAAGCGCGGGGGCAGGGTATTTCAGCCCCAGCATTTT. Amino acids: CASSLKRGGRVFQPQHF.

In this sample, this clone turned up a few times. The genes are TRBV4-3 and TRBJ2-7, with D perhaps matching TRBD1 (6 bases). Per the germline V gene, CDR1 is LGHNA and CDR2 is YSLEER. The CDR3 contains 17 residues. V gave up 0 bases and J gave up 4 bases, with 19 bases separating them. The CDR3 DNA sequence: TGCGCCAGCAGCCAAGATACGACAGGTTTTGGGCAATACGAGCAGTACTTC. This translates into CASSQDTTGFGQYEQYF.

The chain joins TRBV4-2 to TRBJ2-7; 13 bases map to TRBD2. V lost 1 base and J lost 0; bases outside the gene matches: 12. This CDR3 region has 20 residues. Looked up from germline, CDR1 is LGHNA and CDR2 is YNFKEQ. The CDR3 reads CASSQGPPGTSGTDSYEQYF. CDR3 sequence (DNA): TGTGCCAGCAGCCAAGGGCCTCCCGGGACTAGCGGGACCGACTCCTACGAGCAGTACTTC.